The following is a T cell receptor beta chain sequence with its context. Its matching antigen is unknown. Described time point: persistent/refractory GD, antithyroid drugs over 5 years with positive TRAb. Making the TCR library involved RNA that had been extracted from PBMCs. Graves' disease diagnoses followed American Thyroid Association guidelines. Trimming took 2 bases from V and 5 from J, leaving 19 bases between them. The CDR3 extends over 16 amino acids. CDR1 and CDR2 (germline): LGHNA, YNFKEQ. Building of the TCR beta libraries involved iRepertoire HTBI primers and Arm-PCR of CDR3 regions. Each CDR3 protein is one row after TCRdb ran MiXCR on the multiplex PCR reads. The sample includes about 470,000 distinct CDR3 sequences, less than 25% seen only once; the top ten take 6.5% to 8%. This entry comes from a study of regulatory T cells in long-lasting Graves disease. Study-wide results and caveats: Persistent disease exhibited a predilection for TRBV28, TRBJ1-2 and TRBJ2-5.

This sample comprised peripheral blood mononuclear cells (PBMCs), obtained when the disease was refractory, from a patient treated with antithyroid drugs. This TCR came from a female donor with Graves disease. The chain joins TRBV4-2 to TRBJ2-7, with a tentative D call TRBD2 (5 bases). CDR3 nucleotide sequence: TGTGCCAGCAGCCAACTCGACACGGGAAGGTTCGACGAGCAGTACTTC. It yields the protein CASSQLDTGRFDEQYF.